This TCR beta chain is drawn from a study of CD8+ T cells in alopecia areata. Study in general: Tofacitinib was taken orally by treated patients, and the dose was 5 to 10 mg twice daily. Broader study findings: Against the mouse data, patients shared TCRs less clearly, possibly for HLA reasons. Clonality in lesional scalp, especially alopecia totalis/universalis, exceeded that of normal scalp.

Concerning this clone: Its antigen is not known.

The study team obtained lesional scalp punch biopsies and peripheral blood from alopecia areata patients. Reverse transcription of extracted RNA yielded cDNA, which provided the sequencing template. TCRdb's table, derived via immunoSEQ multiplex PCR, lists solely in-frame clones and lacks some. The sample yields about 190,000 clones, about 60% seen once. Trimming removed 0 bases at V and 2 bases at J, with 16 bases between. CDR3 length: 17 amino acids. In germline, CDR1 is MGHRA, CDR2 YSYEKL. The TCR sequence derives from a human donor with alopecia areata. V is TRBV4-1 and J is TRBJ2-5, with D tentatively TRBD2 (5 bases). The material was CD4+ T cells sorted from blood, obtained at week 0. Here the CDR3 DNA reads TGCGCCAGCAGCCAAGATATATTATCCAGCGGACAAGAGACCCAGTACTTC. It yields the protein CASSQDILSSGQETQYF.